The present T cell receptor (beta chain) was sequenced within a study of control samples from healthy donors and cancer patients (dated by TCRdb to about 2020). V gives up 1 base and J gives up 5 bases, and the segment between their germline ends measures 14 bases. From the germline V gene, CDR1 is MGHDK and CDR2 is SYGVNS. The CDR3 sequence holds 15 residues, the cysteine and phenylalanine included. The CDR3 DNA has 45 bases and is translated from base 1. The library was generated by the immunoSEQ multiplex PCR assay. Here the immuneACCESS table is served through TCRdb, limited to in-frame sequences with V and J called. Missing clones are a known gap in these copies; in checked studies unresolved V genes cover under half, and the rest lacks a known reason. The sample contains under 450,000 clones, approximately 90% of them found a single time. The ten biggest clones cover more than 6% of the sample.

About this clone: The target of this receptor is not known. No base quality values were provided; no much bigger clone lies one nucleotide off.

This clonotype originated in a man aged 35-49 years with head and neck cancer. The rearranged chain carries TRBV25-1 and TRBJ2-5; the D match is possibly TRBD1 or TRBD2, with 6 bases aligned in each. Sequencing input: PBMCs. The CDR3 here reads CASSESEGGKETQYF. The DNA reads TGTGCCAGCAGTGAATCGGAGGGGGGCAAGGAGACCCAGTACTTC.